This T cell receptor (beta chain) stems from a study of T cell responses to AZD1222 COVID-19 vaccine (dated by TCRdb to the early 2020s). Regarding the study in general: TCR sequencing was performed for roughly 250 trial participants, of whom roughly 200 were given two doses of AZD1222 and around 25 were given two doses of MenACWY control vaccine. Trial participants were enrolled by age into subgroups of 18-55, 56-69 and 70-plus years, and around 150, 28 and 57 TCR-sequenced participants, respectively, were included in these subgroups.

Inclusive of the bounding cysteine and phenylalanine, the CDR3 is 13 residues long. Of the read, only the CDR3 DNA is kept; its 39 bases are in frame from base 1. The germline V gene supplies CDR1 SGHTA and CDR2 FQGNSA. Between the V and J ends, shortened by 0 bases and 6 bases respectively, the junction contains 8 bases. This clone was picked up one time. Its target antigen remains unknown. No base quality values were provided; no much bigger clone lies one nucleotide off. The CDR3 regions of human TCRbeta chains were analyzed by immunosequencing. The authors' pipeline ran thus. Repertoire TCRs were matched against a reference library of SARS-CoV-2-specific TCRs generated with the MIRA antigen-specificity platform. Breadth was defined as the fraction of unique TCRs that were SARS-CoV-2-associated. Depth was defined as the fraction of total T cells that were SARS-CoV-2-associated. Each spike-specific TCR was assigned to its reactive spike region and to a CD4 or CD8 class using the MIRA data. Log10-transformed breadth and depth values were compared by one-way ANOVA with Sidak's multiple comparisons tests. Entries here come from immuneACCESS through TCRdb and include only in-frame sequences with V and J called. Some clones fail to appear in such tables; in the studies checked, an unresolved V gene covers under half of the shortfall, and the cause of the remainder is unknown. The DNA was the basis for D and trimming; V, J and clone size are from that table. This sample comprises roughly 200,000 clones, around 93% of them detected only once. Together, the top ten hold 0.9% to 1.1% of the sample.

Paper-wide results and their limitations: Because no day 14 peak-response samples were available, the repertoires could be characterized only after the peak T cell response. CD4 TCRs associated with the vaccine covered the entire spike protein, and the dominant responses were in regions 160-218 and 743-854. Spike-specific TCR breadth and depth rose significantly after two AZD1222 doses compared with day 0 and with MenACWY recipients. Reportedly, close to half of the unique spike-specific TCRs recognized epitopes lying outside the regions that are mutated in the B.1.351 and B.1.1.7 variants. The 56-69-year group was small, and its depth increase did not reach significance, likely because of low power. Conclusions about previously exposed vaccinees were limited because only six AZD1222 recipients were SARS-CoV-2 seropositive at baseline. Participants were mostly white British and included more females than males, and it was suggested by the authors that clonal diversity may have been underestimated.

According to the study, the label for this sample's time point signals: baseline before first vaccination. According to the study, the label for this sample's treatment or condition signals: meningococcal conjugate vaccine given as trial control. Vaccinee samples were obtained from the UK trials COV001 and COV002, which included a single-blind randomized controlled phase 2/3 trial of AZD1222 (ChAdOx1 nCoV-19) in healthy adults. For TCRbeta chain sequencing, PBMC samples from trial participants were taken at day 0 and at day 28 after the second dose. Sequenced here: peripheral blood, sampled on day 0 of MenACWY control vaccination. The source is an adult in good health. The V gene is TRBV7-2 and the J gene is TRBJ1-1, with the identity of the D gene unclear. The CDR3 in this case is CASSLALAPEAFF. The nucleotide sequence is given as TGTGCCAGCAGCTTAGCGCTGGCACCTGAAGCTTTCTTT.